The TCR beta chain described here comes from a study of blood T cell repertoires in COVID-19 (dated by TCRdb to between 2020 and 2021). Context from the whole study: The collaborator samples originated in the United States, Italy and Spain and spanned the acute and convalescent phases of COVID-19. The repertoires were made available in a free public database intended to serve as a resource for research on the immune response to SARS-CoV-2. Where available, HLA class I and class II types were taken from metadata supplied by the sample provider and were not determined by assay-based typing. Subjects who had been exposed to COVID-19, were actively infected with it, or had recovered from it provided the deeply sampled blood TCRbeta repertoires that made up the dataset. Nearly every sample came with metadata listing a de-identified subject ID, COVID-19 status, age in years and sex. The prospective study material was composed of cDNA or gDNA derived from T cells, B-cell-depleted T cells, or PBMCs. Samples came from the ongoing ImmuneRACE study (first 160 participants) plus 1,254 subjects from 6 global collaborators. General conclusions and limits of the study: How much clinical and demographic metadata was included differed by source and by participant, and the metadata was provided uncurated.

To note about this clone: No antigen is known for it. Within one base of it there is no much larger clone, and no base qualities were kept.

TCRbeta CDR3 regions were amplified from genomic DNA using the immunoSEQ Assay, a bias-controlled multiplex PCR. In the authors' own workflow: The number of nucleated cells in each sample was estimated by amplification of reference gene primers within the assay. To quantify the absolute abundance of each unique TCRbeta CDR3 rearrangement, sequence reads were collapsed and filtered. Productive Simpson clonality was computed per sample as the square root of Simpson's diversity index over productive rearrangements. Sourced from immuneACCESS, this table was stored by TCRdb with only in-frame sequences that have V and J called. A share of the clones is absent; for the studies checked, an unresolved V gene accounts for under half, and the remainder has no known explanation. That table is the source of V, J and clone size, and D and trimming were worked out from the DNA. Across this sample there are under 200,000 clones, with 60% to 80% seen only once. The ten largest clones add up to approximately 2.6% of the sample.

Collaborating institutions collected whole blood in K2EDTA tubes following their own protocols. For TCRbeta analysis, collaborator samples were shipped as frozen whole blood, as isolated PBMCs, or as DNA extracted from either sample type. Including the terminal cysteine and phenylalanine, the CDR3 comprises 15 residues. CDR3 DNA only is kept here, 45 bases in frame from base 1. V is shortened by 2 bases, J by 0 bases, and the region joining them spans 10 bases. This chain joins TRBV23-1 to TRBJ2-5; TRBD1 could be the D gene, as 5 bases match. TRBV23-1 is an ORF, and what it does is uncertain. What was sequenced was peripheral blood. This receptor was identified in a man aged 70 or older with acute or convalescent COVID-19. The CDR3 has the sequence CASSQPTVYQETQYF. The DNA sequence reads TGCGCCAGCAGTCAACCGACAGTGTACCAAGAGACCCAGTACTTC.